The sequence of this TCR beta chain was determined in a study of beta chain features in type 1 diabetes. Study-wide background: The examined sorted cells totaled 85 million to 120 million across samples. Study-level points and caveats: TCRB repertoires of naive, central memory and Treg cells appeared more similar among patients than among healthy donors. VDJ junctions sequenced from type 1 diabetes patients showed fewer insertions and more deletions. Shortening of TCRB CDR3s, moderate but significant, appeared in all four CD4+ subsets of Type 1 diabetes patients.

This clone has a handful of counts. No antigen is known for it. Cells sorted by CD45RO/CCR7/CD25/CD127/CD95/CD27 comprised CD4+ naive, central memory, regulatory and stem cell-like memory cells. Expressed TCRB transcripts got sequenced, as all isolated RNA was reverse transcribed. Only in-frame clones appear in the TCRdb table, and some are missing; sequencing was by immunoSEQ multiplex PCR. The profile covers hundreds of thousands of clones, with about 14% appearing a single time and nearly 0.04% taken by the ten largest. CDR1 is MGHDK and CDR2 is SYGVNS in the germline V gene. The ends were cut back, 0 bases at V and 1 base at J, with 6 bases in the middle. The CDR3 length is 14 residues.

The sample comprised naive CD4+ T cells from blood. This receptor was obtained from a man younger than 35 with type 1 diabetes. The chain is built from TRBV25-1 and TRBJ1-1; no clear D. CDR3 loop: CASSEYKKNTEAFF. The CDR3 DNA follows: TGTGCCAGCAGTGAATACAAAAAGAACACTGAAGCTTTCTTT.